What follows are 17 T cell receptor beta chains derived from one specimen sequenced in a study of cytomegalovirus exposure and HLA in healthy donors. Method: immunoSEQ multiplex PCR; TCRdb's copy keeps in-frame clones and lacks some. In the table there are 250,000 or so clones, 90% of which are singletons. The material sequenced was PBMCs. The receptors originated from a woman younger than 30 in good health and CMV-seronegative.

The J gene is TRBJ2-7, the V gene TRBV29-1, with 8 bases that match TRBD1. CDR3 length: 11 residues. The junction had 2 bases not matched to a gene; V was cut back by 4 bases and J by 6 bases. Germline CDR1 and CDR2: SQVTM and ANQGSEA. CDR3 residues: CSVGQGFEQYF. CDR3 sequence (DNA): TGCAGCGTTGGACAGGGGTTCGAGCAGTACTTC.

The chain links TRBV11-2 to TRBJ2-3; 7 nucleotides match TRBD1. Germline V gives CDR1 SGHAT, CDR2 FQNNGV. The CDR3 is 17 amino acids. V trimming: 5 bases; J trimming: 6 bases; junction bases outside the gene matches: 17. CDR3 sequence reads: CASSDDPGPLQGDTQYF. The CDR3 DNA reads as TGTGCCAGCAGCGACGATCCGGGACCGCTACAGGGGGATACGCAGTATTTT.

The rearrangement uses TRBV6-5 and TRBJ2-5; D gene unclear. Germline CDR1 reads MNHEY; CDR2 reads SVGAGI. This CDR3 comprises 14 residues. V was pared by 2 bases and J by 0 bases, with 7 bases between. Here the CDR3 reads CASSYGRNQETQYF. The CDR3 region has the DNA TGTGCCAGCAGTTACGGCAGGAACCAAGAGACCCAGTACTTC.

This clone was seen a handful of times. The rearrangement links TRBV2 to TRBJ2-5, with TRBD1 matching 7 bases. The CDR3 consists of 14 residues. CDR1 is SNHLY, CDR2 FYNNEI, per germline. Losses at the gene ends were 8 bases for V and 2 bases for J; bases not matched to a gene: 8. The CDR3 nucleotides read TGTGCCAGCGCATACGGACAGGCACAAGAGACCCAGTACTTC. Protein product: CASAYGQAQETQYF.

The chain links TRBV7-8 to TRBJ2-7; TRBD2 agrees at 8 bases. The V gene's germline CDR1 is SGHVS and CDR2 FQNEAQ. V gave up 5 bases and J gave up 2 bases; unmatched junction bases: 11. This CDR3 spans 16 amino acids. DNA for the CDR3: TGTGCCAGCAGCCACGAGGGTCGGGGGGGCGCCTACGAGCAGTACGTC. Protein: CASSHEGRGGAYEQYV.

This sequence joins TRBV27 and TRBJ2-5; 8 bases are a match to TRBD2. Germline CDR1 reads MNHEY; CDR2 reads SMNVEV (reference sequence). CDR3 length equals 15 residues. The V segment lost 3 bases and the J segment 2 bases; nucleotides outside the gene matches: 5. Here the CDR3 reads CASSLALAGQETQYF. CDR3 sequence (DNA): TGTGCCAGCAGTTTGGCGCTAGCGGGTCAAGAGACCCAGTACTTC.

The chain has TRBV28 and TRBJ2-2, with TRBD1 matching 8 bases. Germline CDR1 MDHEN, CDR2 SYDVKM. The CDR3 is made up of 16 amino acids. V trimming: 4 bases; J trimming: 6 bases; junction bases outside the gene matches: 10. The CDR3 DNA sequence: TGTGCCAGCAGTTCTACCCGGACAGGGCGGTCCGGGGAGCTGTTTTTT. It yields the protein CASSSTRTGRSGELFF. Drawing the rest from reference TRBV28 and TRBJ2-2, the complete variable domain is DVKVTQSSRYLVKRTGEKVFLECVQDMDHENMFWYRQDPGLGLRLIYFSYDVKMKEKGDIPEGYSVSREKKERFSLILESASTNQTSMYLCASSSTRTGRSGELFFGEGSRLTVL.

The chain joins TRBV28 to TRBJ1-4; 11 bases line up with TRBD1. The CDR3 is 15 residues long. V trimming: 4 bases; J trimming: 6 bases; junction bases outside the gene matches: 4. Germline CDR1 is MDHEN and CDR2 is SYDVKM. The CDR3 sequence: CASSWDRGADEKLFF. The CDR3 coding sequence is TGTGCCAGCAGTTGGGACAGGGGGGCGGATGAAAAACTGTTTTTT.

This chain uses TRBV14 with TRBJ1-1; D may be TRBD1 (6 bases). The V gene's germline CDR1 is SGHDN and CDR2 FVKESK. V lost 4 bases and J 4 bases, leaving 13 bases between the germline ends. CDR3 length: 14 residues. CDR3 amino acids: CASSLGRGTTEAFF. DNA for the CDR3: TGTGCCAGCAGCCTCGGAAGGGGGACCACTGAAGCTTTCTTT. Drawing the rest from reference TRBV14 and TRBJ1-1, the complete variable domain is EAGVTQFPSHSVIEKGQTVTLRCDPISGHDNLYWYRRVMGKEIKFLLHFVKESKQDESGMPNNRFLAERTGGTYSTLKVQPAELEDSGVYFCASSLGRGTTEAFFGQGTRLTVV.

The V and J genes are TRBV19 and TRBJ2-1; 11 nucleotides agree with TRBD1. The V segment lost 4 bases and the J segment 7 bases; nucleotides outside the gene matches: 6. The CDR3 loop spans 15 amino acids. CDR1 is LNHDA, CDR2 SQIVND, per germline (reference sequence). CDR3 protein: CASSTPDRGHNEQFF. The CDR3 region has the DNA TGTGCCAGTAGTACCCCGGACAGGGGGCATAATGAGCAGTTCTTC.

This clone was found once. The chain links TRBV25-1 to TRBJ2-1; D gene uncertain. CDR3 length: 13 amino acids. CDR1 is MGHDK and CDR2 is SYGVNS in the germline V gene. V was clipped by 9 bases and J by 7 bases, with 16 bases between them. CDR3 DNA sequence: TGTGCCAGGAGCGATCCCCTTCGAAATGAGCAGTTCTTC. This translates into CARSDPLRNEQFF.

The CDR3 sequence is CASSPGLTYEQYF. CDR3 bases: TGTGCCAGCAGCCCGGGACTAACCTACGAGCAGTACTTC. The chain employs TRBV5-6 and TRBJ2-7, with 7 bases lining up with TRBD2. Germline V gene data show CDR1 as SGHDT and CDR2 as YYEEEE. The CDR3 spans 13 residues. Trimming took 4 bases from V and 2 from J; bases not matched to a gene: 3.

J is TRBJ2-6 and V is TRBV5-6, with 7 bases fitting TRBD1. V dropped 3 bases and J dropped 4; count of bases not matched to a gene: 16. CDR1 is SGHDT, CDR2 YYEEEE, per germline. The CDR3 is made up of 19 amino acids. The CDR3 DNA follows: TGTGCCAGCAGCTCTCAGCCAAGACAGGGACCCTGGGGGGCCAACGTCCTGACTTTC. Residues: CASSSQPRQGPWGANVLTF.

This chain joins TRBV6-5 and TRBJ1-2; D is unclear. CDR1 and CDR2 from the germline V gene are MNHEY and SVGAGI. V gave up 6 bases and J gave up 5 bases, with 13 bases separating them. The CDR3 length is 13 residues. CDR3 loop: CASSRESPYGYTF. The CDR3 DNA reads TGTGCCAGCAGCCGGGAGTCCCCTTATGGCTACACCTTC.

This clone was seen once. This rearrangement joins TRBV13 to TRBJ2-5, with 11 bases matching TRBD2. Trimming cost V 3 bases and J 1 base; bases outside gene matches: 4. Germline CDR1 reads PRHDT; CDR2 reads FYEKMQ (reference sequence). This CDR3 has 16 residues. CDR3 coding DNA: TGTGCCAGCAGCTTTGGACTAGCGGGCGCCCAAGAGACCCAGTACTTC. Its translation: CASSFGLAGAQETQYF.

The rearrangement uses TRBV7-2 and TRBJ2-1; D perhaps matches TRBD2 (5 bases). The CDR3 covers 15 residues. Germline lookup yields CDR1 SGHTA and CDR2 FQGNSA. With 5 bases removed from V and 3 bases from J, the gap between germline ends came to 14 bases. The CDR3 nucleotides are TGTGCCAGCAGCAGAGGTACGGGAATCTACAATGAGCAGTTCTTC. This translates into CASSRGTGIYNEQFF.

The CDR3 bases are TGTGCCAGCAGCCCCGGGCAGGGGGCAAAAGAGACCCAGTACTTC. This encodes CASSPGQGAKETQYF. The chain couples TRBV5-4 to TRBJ2-5, with TRBD1 matching 8 bases. Losses at the gene ends were 4 bases for V and 3 bases for J; bases not matched to a gene: 8. The CDR3 sequence is 15 residues long. CDR1 is SGHNT and CDR2 is YYREEE in the germline V gene (reference sequence).